Listed below are T cell receptor beta chains from one sample, sequenced in a study of Ad26.COV2.S vaccination and SARS-CoV-2 variants. The assay was immunoSEQ multiplex PCR, and TCRdb's table has in-frame clones only and misses some. The repertoire includes roughly 460,000 clones, approximately 90% of them detected once, and 1.7% sits in the top ten. The sample in question was peripheral blood, obtained in a trial of Ad26.COV2.S vaccine versus placebo. The origin of the receptors is a person aged 18-65 years who received the Ad26.COV2.S COVID-19 vaccine or a placebo. Both conserved end residues are part of each CDR3.

CDR3 length: 13
J gene: TRBJ1-5
V gene: TRBV19
CDR3 protein: CASSNQANQPQHF

CDR3 length: 16
J gene: TRBJ2-2
V gene: TRBV18
CDR3 protein: CASSPRQGSNTGELFF

CDR3 length: 18
J gene: TRBJ2-1
V gene: TRBV28
CDR3 protein: CASSLSGYRGAGYNEQFF

CDR3 length: 15
J gene: TRBJ2-7
V gene: TRBV5-4
CDR3 protein: CASSLDRGSSYEQYF

CDR3 length: 14
J gene: TRBJ2-4
V gene: TRBV3-1/TRBV3-2
CDR3 protein: CASSQAGTSGEQYF

CDR3 length: 13
J gene: TRBJ1-2
V gene: TRBV7-9
CDR3 protein: CASSPGPVDGYTF

CDR3 length: 15
J gene: TRBJ2-1
V gene: TRBV4-2
CDR3 protein: CASSQGDRMGDEQFF

CDR3 length: 16
J gene: TRBJ2-1
V gene: TRBV19
CDR3 protein: CASSPWRAGDVGEQFF

CDR3 length: 15
J gene: TRBJ2-3
V gene: TRBV9
CDR3 protein: CASSVRLAGGDTQYF

CDR3 length: 15
J gene: TRBJ2-3
V gene: TRBV15
CDR3 protein: CATSSLSGGTDTQYF

CDR3 length: 12
J gene: TRBJ1-4
V gene: TRBV28
CDR3 protein: CASSSALGQGFF

CDR3 length: 15
J gene: TRBJ1-2
V gene: TRBV7-8
CDR3 protein: CASSPGQGPNYGYTF

CDR3 length: 15
J gene: TRBJ1-2
V gene: TRBV7-2
CDR3 protein: CASSLGQASSYGYTF

CDR3 length: 17
J gene: TRBJ2-2
V gene: TRBV2
CDR3 protein: CASRDYPGSSYTGELFF

CDR3 length: 18
J gene: TRBJ1-1
V gene: TRBV18
CDR3 protein: CASSRYATGQGRNTEAFF

CDR3 length: 18
J gene: TRBJ1-1
V gene: TRBV5-1
CDR3 protein: CASSLAAITGRGGTEAFF

CDR3 length: 13
J gene: TRBJ1-1
V gene: TRBV7-6
CDR3 protein: CASSSLRGTEAFF

CDR3 length: 16
J gene: TRBJ1-6
V gene: TRBV7-8
CDR3 protein: CASSSPGQLYNSPLHF

CDR3 length: 15
J gene: TRBJ2-3
V gene: TRBV3-1/TRBV3-2
CDR3 protein: CASSPRTGSTDTQYF

CDR3 length: 14
J gene: TRBJ2-4
V gene: TRBV19
CDR3 protein: CASRSREAKNIQYF

CDR3 length: 15
J gene: TRBJ2-1
V gene: TRBV9
CDR3 protein: CASSPGTGGWNEQFF

CDR3 length: 12
J gene: TRBJ2-7
V gene: TRBV2
CDR3 protein: CASTPQNYEQYF

CDR3 length: 16
J gene: TRBJ1-5
V gene: TRBV28
CDR3 protein: CATLAGTGGAGQPQHF

CDR3 length: 16
J gene: TRBJ1-3
V gene: TRBV28
CDR3 protein: CASSPGQGAGGNTIYF

CDR3 length: 13
J gene: TRBJ1-1
V gene: TRBV30
CDR3 protein: CASYTGDRTEAFF

CDR3 length: 16
J gene: TRBJ2-7
V gene: TRBV5-6
CDR3 protein: CASSLGPQGSSYEQYF

CDR3 length: 16
J gene: TRBJ2-1
V gene: TRBV5-1
CDR3 protein: CASSLGVGQDYNEQFF

CDR3 length: 15
J gene: TRBJ2-2
V gene: TRBV29-1
CDR3 protein: CSVGGGRPHTGELFF

CDR3 length: 16
J gene: TRBJ1-4
V gene: TRBV4-2
CDR3 protein: CASSQDSGFPGEKLFF

CDR3 length: 14
J gene: TRBJ1-1
V gene: TRBV6-6
CDR3 protein: CASSLDRVNTEAFF

CDR3 length: 13
J gene: TRBJ2-1
V gene: TRBV5-4
CDR3 protein: CASSLDSVGEQFF

CDR3 length: 15
J gene: TRBJ2-1
V gene: TRBV25-1
CDR3 protein: CASSEWGLSYNEQFF

CDR3 length: 15
J gene: TRBJ1-5
V gene: TRBV28
CDR3 protein: CASSLGRLSNQPQHF

CDR3 length: 16
J gene: TRBJ1-1
V gene: TRBV19
CDR3 protein: CASQSPATGWNTEAFF

CDR3 length: 17
J gene: TRBJ1-2
V gene: TRBV3-1/TRBV3-2
CDR3 protein: CASSQDGRQVLNYGYTF

CDR3 length: 18
J gene: TRBJ1-4
V gene: TRBV3-1/TRBV3-2
CDR3 protein: CASSPYFGPRDSKEKLFF

CDR3 length: 13
J gene: TRBJ1-4
V gene: TRBV6-2/TRBV6-3
CDR3 protein: CASSYRRSEKLFF

CDR3 length: 16
J gene: TRBJ2-1
V gene: TRBV6-5
CDR3 protein: CASRYIADPSYNEQFF

CDR3 length: 15
J gene: TRBJ1-2
V gene: TRBV6-5
CDR3 protein: CASTPHRSINYGYTF

CDR3 length: 14
J gene: TRBJ2-3
V gene: TRBV3-1/TRBV3-2
CDR3 protein: CASSQEPDVDTQYF

CDR3 length: 16
J gene: TRBJ2-1
V gene: TRBV15
CDR3 protein: CATSRGGQGASNEQFF

CDR3 length: 14
J gene: TRBJ2-7
V gene: TRBV11-2
CDR3 protein: CASSRLGLSYEQYF

CDR3 length: 14
J gene: TRBJ2-2
V gene: TRBV10-1
CDR3 protein: CASSYHRTTGELFF

CDR3 length: 13
J gene: TRBJ2-5
V gene: TRBV6-5
CDR3 protein: CASKSSVWETQYF

CDR3 length: 19
J gene: TRBJ2-1
V gene: TRBV3-1/TRBV3-2
CDR3 protein: CASSQEGQGFSGDGNEQFF

CDR3 length: 15
J gene: TRBJ2-2
V gene: TRBV9
CDR3 protein: CASSVAGFNTGELFF

CDR3 length: 16
J gene: TRBJ2-7
V gene: TRBV6-2/TRBV6-3
CDR3 protein: CASSHPASGAIYEQYF

CDR3 length: 16
J gene: TRBJ1-2
V gene: TRBV3-1/TRBV3-2
CDR3 protein: CASSHLGGVNGYGYTF

CDR3 length: 16
J gene: TRBJ2-3
V gene: TRBV29-1
CDR3 protein: CSVVSSGRMSTDTQYF

CDR3 length: 13
J gene: TRBJ1-2
V gene: TRBV29-1
CDR3 protein: CSVDDRGAYGYTF

CDR3 length: 15
J gene: TRBJ2-5
V gene: TRBV7-6
CDR3 protein: CASSLLRPEQETQYF

CDR3 length: 13
J gene: TRBJ2-7
V gene: TRBV29-1
CDR3 protein: CSVDTGGGYEQYF